This T cell receptor beta chain was identified in a study of PD-1 blockade in classical Hodgkin lymphoma. With regard to this clone: Its antigen is not identified.

The length of the CDR3 is 13 residues. Trimming stripped 0 bases from V and 6 bases from J, with 8 bases between. Per germline, CDR1 MNHEY and CDR2 SVGAGI. Regarding time point: newly diagnosed, previously untreated cHL patient sample. Comparison samples consisted of PBMCs from newly diagnosed, untreated classical Hodgkin lymphoma. Assay: immunoSEQ multiplex PCR; the TCRdb copy retains only in-frame clones and omits some. The sample consists of tens of thousands of clones, more than 75% of them appearing once. Findings and limits, study-wide: There remain no defined causes for the repertoire differences, which possibly reflect disease activity or prior therapy. A reduction in baseline TCR diversity was reportedly seen in newly diagnosed patients relative to healthy donors.

Sequencing was performed on peripheral blood mononuclear cells (PBMCs). This receptor was taken from a human donor with classical Hodgkin lymphoma. The rearrangement links TRBV6-5 to TRBJ1-1, with a weak D call TRBD1 (5 bases). The CDR3 reads CASSYSRRAEAFF. The CDR3, as DNA: TGTGCCAGCAGTTACTCCCGCAGGGCTGAAGCTTTCTTT.